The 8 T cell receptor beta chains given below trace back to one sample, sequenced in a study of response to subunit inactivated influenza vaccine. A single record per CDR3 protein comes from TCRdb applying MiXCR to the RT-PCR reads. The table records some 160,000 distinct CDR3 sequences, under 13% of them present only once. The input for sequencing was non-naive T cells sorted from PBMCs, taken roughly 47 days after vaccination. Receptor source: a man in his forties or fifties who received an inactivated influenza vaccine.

DNA of the CDR3: TGCGCCAGCAGTGCTTGGAGGGACACTGAAGCTTTCTTT. It is translated as CASSAWRDTEAFF. The rearrangement uses TRBV10-2 and TRBJ1-1, with D uncertain. Germline V gene sequence: CDR1 WSHSY, CDR2 SAAADI. The V end was cut by 4 bases, the J end by 3 bases, with 9 bases between. This CDR3 is built from 13 residues.

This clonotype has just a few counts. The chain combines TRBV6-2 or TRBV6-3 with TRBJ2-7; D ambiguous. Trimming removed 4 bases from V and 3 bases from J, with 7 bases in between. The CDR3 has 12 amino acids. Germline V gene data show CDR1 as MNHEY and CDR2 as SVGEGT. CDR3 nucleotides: TGTGCCAGCAGTTTCAATTTCTACGAGCAGTACTTC. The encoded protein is CASSFNFYEQYF.

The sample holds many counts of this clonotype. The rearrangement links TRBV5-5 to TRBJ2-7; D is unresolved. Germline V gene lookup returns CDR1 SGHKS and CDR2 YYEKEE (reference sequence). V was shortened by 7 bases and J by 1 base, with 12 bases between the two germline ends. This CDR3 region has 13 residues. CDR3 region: CASASRISYEQYF. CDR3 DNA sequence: TGTGCCAGCGCCTCGCGGATATCCTACGAGCAGTACTTC.

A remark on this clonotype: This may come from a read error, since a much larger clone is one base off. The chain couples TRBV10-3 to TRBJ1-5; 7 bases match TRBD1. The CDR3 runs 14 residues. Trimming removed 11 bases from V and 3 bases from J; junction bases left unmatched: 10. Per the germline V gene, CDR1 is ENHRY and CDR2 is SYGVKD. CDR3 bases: TGTGCCGCTCATCAGGGACAGATCAATCAGCCCCAGCATTTT. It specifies CAAHQGQINQPQHF.

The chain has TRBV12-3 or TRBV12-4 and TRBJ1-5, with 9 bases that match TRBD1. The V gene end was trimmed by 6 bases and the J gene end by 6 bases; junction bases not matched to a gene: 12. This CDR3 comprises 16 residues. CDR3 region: CASSLSGQGPRQPQHF. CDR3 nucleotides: TGTGCCAGCAGCTTATCCGGACAGGGGCCCCGTCAGCCCCAGCATTTT.

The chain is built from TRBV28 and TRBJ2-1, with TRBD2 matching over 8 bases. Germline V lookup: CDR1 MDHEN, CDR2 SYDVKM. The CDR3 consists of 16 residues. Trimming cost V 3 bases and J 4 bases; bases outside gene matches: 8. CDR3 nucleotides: TGTGCCAGCAGTTTTGGGGGCGGGAGGCCGTACAATGAGCAGTTCTTC. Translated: CASSFGGGRPYNEQFF.

Here the CDR3 reads CASSSNSGTSLYEQYF. CDR3 DNA: TGTGCCAGCAGCTCGAACTCAGGGACGTCTCTCTACGAGCAGTACTTC. This chain joins TRBV7-9 and TRBJ2-7; D tentatively fits TRBD1 or TRBD2 (5 bases each). The CDR3 consists of 16 residues. Trimming took off 4 bases at V and 3 bases at J, with 19 bases between the two ends. Per germline, CDR1 SEHNR and CDR2 FQNEAQ (reference sequence).

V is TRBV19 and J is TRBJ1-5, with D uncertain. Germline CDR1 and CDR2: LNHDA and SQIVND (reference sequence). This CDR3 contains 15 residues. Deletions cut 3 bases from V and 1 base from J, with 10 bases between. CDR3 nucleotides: TGTGCCAGTAGTATCTCTCGGGTGAGCAATCAGCCCCAGCATTTT. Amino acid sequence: CASSISRVSNQPQHF.